This TCR beta chain was captured in a study of cytomegalovirus exposure and HLA in healthy donors. Regarding the study as a whole: Presence/absence analyses assumed roughly uniform sequencing depth across donors. Apart from CMV serostatus, no immune exposure information was available.

Trimming cost V 4 bases and J 5 bases; bases outside gene matches: 7. The length of the CDR3 is 15 residues. Germline CDR1 and CDR2: SGHRS and YFSETQ. Comment on this clone: The antigen remains unidentified.

The PCR was carried out with 60 Vbeta primers and 13 Jbeta primers. Authors' analysis steps: Some 12 million shared chains were among the approximately 82 million unique TCR beta chains that a later analysis counted. The assay was immunoSEQ multiplex PCR, and TCRdb's table has in-frame clones only and misses some. V and J calls and clone size are those listed in that table; D and trimming were worked out from the DNA. The sample carries roughly 110,000 clones, around two thirds recorded once. This TCR was sampled from a woman aged 40 to 50 in good health and CMV-seropositive. This chain uses TRBV5-1 with TRBJ2-5; 11 bases agree with TRBD2. Material for sequencing was PBMCs. The CDR3 region is CASSPTTSGGETQYF. For the CDR3, the DNA is TGCGCCAGCAGCCCCACTACTAGCGGGGGCGAGACCCAGTACTTC.